This T cell receptor beta chain was captured by sequencing in a study of T cells in Graves' hyperthyroidism and ophthalmopathy. The CDR3 extends over 15 amino acids. The germline V and J ends were trimmed by 7 bases and 2 bases, with 15 bases remaining between them. It was RNA transcripts that yielded the amplified TCR beta CDR3 regions. TCR CDR3 regions were first amplified by RT-PCR with HTBI primers. A single record per CDR3 protein comes from TCRdb applying MiXCR to the multiplex PCR reads. This sample has 500,000 or so distinct CDR3 sequences; roughly 17% occur once, and the top ten carry approximately 18%.

The TCR sequence derives from a woman under 30 with Graves' ophthalmopathy. The rearrangement links TRBV12-3 or TRBV12-4 to TRBJ1-3; tentatively, D is TRBD1 (6 bases). The sequenced material came from blood. CDR3 sequence: CASTPQTGTGNTIYF. CDR3 coding DNA: TGTGCCAGCACCCCACAGACAGGAACTGGAAACACCATATATTTT.